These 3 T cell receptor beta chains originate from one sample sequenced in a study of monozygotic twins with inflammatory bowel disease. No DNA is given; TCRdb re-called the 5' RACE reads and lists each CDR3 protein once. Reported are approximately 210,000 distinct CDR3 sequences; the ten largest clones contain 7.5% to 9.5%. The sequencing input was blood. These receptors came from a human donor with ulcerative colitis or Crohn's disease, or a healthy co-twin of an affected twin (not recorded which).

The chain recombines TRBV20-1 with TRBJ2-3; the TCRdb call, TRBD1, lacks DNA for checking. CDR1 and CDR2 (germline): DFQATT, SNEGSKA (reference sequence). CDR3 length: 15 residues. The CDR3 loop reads CSASSGSYRTDTQYF.

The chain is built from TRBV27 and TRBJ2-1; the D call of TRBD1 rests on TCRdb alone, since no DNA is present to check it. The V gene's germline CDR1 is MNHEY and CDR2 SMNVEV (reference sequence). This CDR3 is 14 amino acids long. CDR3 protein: CASTGTASYNEQFF.

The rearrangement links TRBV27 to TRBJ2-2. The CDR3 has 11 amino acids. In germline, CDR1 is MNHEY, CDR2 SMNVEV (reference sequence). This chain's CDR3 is CASRSAGELFF.